These 26 T cell receptor beta chains originate from one sample sequenced in a study of T cell responses to AZD1222 COVID-19 vaccine. Measured with immunoSEQ multiplex PCR; TCRdb has only the in-frame clones, and not every one. The sample holds around 70,000 clones, roughly 90% seen once. Sequenced material: peripheral blood, taken on day 0 of AZD1222 vaccination. These receptors were obtained from an adult in good health.

The chain carries TRBV6-4 and TRBJ2-1, with a tentative D call TRBD2 (6 bases). The CDR3 runs 13 residues. V gave up 4 bases and J gave up 4 bases, with 8 bases separating them. The V gene's germline CDR1 is MRHNA and CDR2 SNTAGT. The CDR3: CASSAGEYNEQFF. The DNA for the CDR3 is TGTGCCAGCAGTGCGGGAGAGTACAATGAGCAGTTCTTC.

The chain combines TRBV25-1 with TRBJ2-1, with 8 bases identical to TRBD2. CDR3 length equals 16 residues. With V trimmed by 3 bases and J by 7 bases, 11 bases remained unmatched. Per germline, CDR1 MGHDK and CDR2 SYGVNS. As DNA, the CDR3 is TGTGCCAGCAGTGACCCCCAAGCGGGAGCTCGGAATGAGCAGTTCTTC. Translation gives CASSDPQAGARNEQFF.

This rearrangement joins TRBV5-1 to TRBJ1-4, with 7 bases that match TRBD1. Germline CDR1 is SGHRS and CDR2 is YFSETQ. CDR3 length: 13 amino acids. After removal of 5 bases from V and 7 bases from J, the junction contained 5 bases not matched to a gene. CDR3 sequence reads: CASRYRGREKLFF. The CDR3 DNA follows: TGCGCCAGCAGATACAGGGGACGTGAAAAACTGTTTTTT.

The gene calls are TRBV27 and TRBJ2-3, with D possibly being TRBD2 (5 bases). The length of the CDR3 is 16 residues. V dropped 4 bases and J dropped 0 bases, with 14 bases sitting between them. CDR1 is MNHEY, CDR2 SMNVEV, per germline (reference sequence). This CDR3 is CASSSKADPSTDTQYF. In nucleotides, the CDR3 is TGTGCCAGCAGTTCAAAAGCGGACCCTAGCACAGATACGCAGTATTTT.

This clone has more than one count but fewer than ten. The J gene is TRBJ1-1, the V gene TRBV25-1; D is uncertain. The CDR3 has 11 residues. V was pared by 0 bases and J by 10 bases, with 6 bases between. Per germline, CDR1 MGHDK and CDR2 SYGVNS. CDR3 sequence reads: CASSEYGPAFF. The CDR3 DNA reads as TGTGCCAGCAGTGAATATGGGCCAGCTTTCTTT. Full variable domain (rest looked up from reference TRBV25-1 and TRBJ1-1): EADIYQTPRYLVIGTGKKITLECSQTMGHDKMYWYQQDPGMELHLIHYSYGVNSTEKGDLSSESTVSRIRTEHFPLTLESARPSHTSQYLCASSEYGPAFFGQGTRLTVV.

CDR3 loop: CASRPTINTGELFF. CDR3 nucleotide sequence: TGCGCCAGCAGACCCACTATTAACACCGGGGAGCTGTTTTTT. This chain joins TRBV10-2 and TRBJ2-2; no definite D call. The CDR3 contains 14 residues. Trimming cost V 6 bases and J 2 bases, with 10 bases left between them. Per germline, CDR1 WSHSY and CDR2 SAAADI.

This clone is deemed medium-sized. This rearrangement joins TRBV6-6 to TRBJ2-6, with D possibly TRBD1 on 6 matching bases. The germline gives CDR1 MNHNY, CDR2 SVGAGI (reference sequence). The CDR3 has 16 amino acids. V lost 4 bases to trimming and J lost 0 bases, with 10 bases between them. CDR3 DNA: TGTGCCAGCAGTTTGGGGACAACCTCTGGGGCCAACGTCCTGACTTTC. It translates to CASSLGTTSGANVLTF.

V gene TRBV28 combines with J gene TRBJ1-1; D perhaps matches TRBD1 (6 bases). Trimming removed 7 bases from V and 3 bases from J, with 12 bases in between. The CDR3 runs to 13 residues. CDR1 and CDR2 from the germline V gene are MDHEN and SYDVKM. The CDR3 here is CASKTGRDTEAFF. The CDR3 coding sequence is TGTGCCAGCAAAACAGGGCGGGACACTGAAGCTTTCTTT.

The chain links TRBV27 to TRBJ2-1; 7 bases line up with TRBD2. The ends lost 5 bases at V and 7 bases at J; junction bases unmatched: 8. The CDR3 sequence is 14 residues long. The V gene's germline CDR1 is MNHEY and CDR2 SMNVEV (reference sequence). The CDR3 nucleotides read TGTGCCAGCAGTGGGAGGGGTAGGAGGAATGAGCAGTTCTTC. Encoded protein: CASSGRGRRNEQFF.

This chain connects TRBV25-1 to TRBJ2-7; 7 bases map to TRBD1. Per germline, CDR1 MGHDK and CDR2 SYGVNS. Trimming cost V 4 bases and J 2 bases; bases outside gene matches: 8. This CDR3 is built from 15 residues. The CDR3 spells CASSGGNRGAYEQYF. The DNA for the CDR3 is TGTGCCAGCAGTGGTGGGAACAGGGGCGCCTACGAGCAGTACTTC.

CDR3 in DNA: TGTGCCAGCAGTCGCGGGCCGGGACAGGGGGCGCAGACCGGGGAGCTGTTTTTT. Translation gives CASSRGPGQGAQTGELFF. The chain combines TRBV5-6 with TRBJ2-2; TRBD1 matches at 12 bases. Germline assignment: CDR1 SGHDT and CDR2 YYEEEE. The CDR3 is made up of 18 amino acids. The trim removed 5 bases at V and 5 bases at J, leaving 13 bases unmatched.

V gene TRBV15 combines with J gene TRBJ2-1; 7 nucleotides match TRBD2. CDR3 length: 14 amino acids. Trimming cost V 0 bases and J 8 bases; bases outside gene matches: 4. Germline loops: CDR1 LNHNV, CDR2 YYDKDF (reference sequence). DNA of the CDR3: TGTGCCACCAGCAGAGATTATGGGGGGGATGAGCAGTTCTTC. Protein sequence: CATSRDYGGDEQFF.

The rearrangement joins TRBV5-6 to TRBJ2-2, with D unclear. The CDR3 contains 13 residues. Germline values: CDR1 SGHDT, CDR2 YYEEEE. V was pared by 2 bases and J by 5 bases, with 7 bases between. CDR3 in amino acids: CASSFTDTGELFF. The CDR3 DNA is TGTGCCAGCAGCTTTACAGATACCGGGGAGCTGTTTTTT.

This chain connects TRBV6-5 to TRBJ2-7, with a tentative D call TRBD2 (6 bases). The CDR3 runs to 15 residues. CDR1 and CDR2 (germline): MNHEY, SVGAGI. Trimming removed 3 bases at V and 1 base at J, with 13 bases between. In DNA, the CDR3 is TGTGCCAGCAGTTATAATCCTAGCGTTTCCTACGAGCAGTACTTC. This sequence encodes CASSYNPSVSYEQYF.

This sequence joins TRBV14 and TRBJ2-1; no definite D call. Germline V gene data show CDR1 as SGHDN and CDR2 as FVKESK. Trimming pared 5 bases from V and 6 bases from J, leaving 23 bases between. CDR3 length: 17 amino acids. The CDR3, as DNA: TGTGCCAGCAGCAAGGCCCTATTCGGCGGAACTCTCAATGAGCAGTTCTTC. Translating gives CASSKALFGGTLNEQFF. The full variable domain, with the rest looked up from reference TRBV14 and TRBJ2-1, is EAGVTQFPSHSVIEKGQTVTLRCDPISGHDNLYWYRRVMGKEIKFLLHFVKESKQDESGMPNNRFLAERTGGTYSTLKVQPAELEDSGVYFCASSKALFGGTLNEQFFGPGTRLTVL.

The rearrangement uses TRBV3-1 (or the pseudogene TRBV3-2) and TRBJ1-4; D is ambiguous. Germline loops: CDR1 LGHDT, CDR2 YNNKEL (reference sequence). CDR3 length equals 13 residues. V was shortened by 1 base and J by 8 bases, with 8 bases between the two germline ends. The CDR3 coding sequence is TGTGCCAGCAGCCAAGGGGGTCGGGAAAAACTGTTTTTT. Its translation is CASSQGGREKLFF.

V usage is TRBV4-3 and J usage is TRBJ1-4, with unresolved D. V shed 0 bases and J shed 7 bases, with 9 bases lying between them. Germline CDR1 and CDR2: LGHNA and YSLEER. The CDR3 runs to 14 residues. CDR3 DNA: TGCGCCAGCAGCCAAGATACGCAGGTTGAAAAACTGTTTTTT. Encoded protein: CASSQDTQVEKLFF.

The gene calls are TRBV29-1 and TRBJ2-1; D might be TRBD1 (6 bases). The germline CDR1 and CDR2 sequences are SQVTM and ANQGSEA. V lost 0 bases, J lost 9 bases, and 24 bases lay in between. There are 17 residues in the CDR3. CDR3 sequence: CSVEDLARQGGHREQFF. Here the CDR3 DNA reads TGCAGCGTTGAAGATTTGGCCAGGCAAGGGGGACACCGTGAGCAGTTCTTC.

The CDR3 is CASSFSSGLNTEAFF. The CDR3 DNA reads as TGTGCCAGCAGCTTTTCCTCCGGACTGAACACTGAAGCTTTCTTT. The chain is built from TRBV13 and TRBJ1-1, with D uncertain. The ends were cut back, 3 bases at V and 0 bases at J, with 11 bases in the middle. Germline CDR1 is PRHDT and CDR2 is FYEKMQ (reference sequence). The CDR3 contains 15 residues.

Comment on this clone: Other DNA sequences in the same sample also yield this CDR3. The gene calls are TRBV11-2 and TRBJ2-3; D unresolved. Trimming took 2 bases from V and 4 from J, leaving 7 bases between them. CDR1 and CDR2 from the germline V gene are SGHAT and FQNNGV. The CDR3 loop spans 13 amino acids. The CDR3 loop is CASSLNSADTQYF. CDR3 DNA: TGTGCCAGCAGCTTAAATTCGGCAGATACGCAGTATTTT.

The V gene is TRBV6-6, the J gene TRBJ2-7; possibly TRBD2 for D (5 bases). V lost 9 bases to trimming and J lost 4 bases, with 19 bases between them. CDR1 is MNHNY and CDR2 is SVGAGI in the germline V gene (reference sequence). This CDR3 is built from 14 residues. The CDR3 DNA reads TGTGCCAGTCGGGGATCAGCGGTCGGTTACGAGCAGTACTTC. Translation: CASRGSAVGYEQYF.

The chain recombines TRBV4-1 with TRBJ1-5; D remains unclear. Trimming pared 3 bases from V and 0 bases from J, leaving 6 bases between. The CDR3 has 14 residues. Germline CDR1 MGHRA, CDR2 YSYEKL. This CDR3 reads CASSQDYSNQPQHF. CDR3 DNA: TGCGCCAGCAGCCAGGACTATAGCAATCAGCCCCAGCATTTT.

The gene calls are TRBV15 and TRBJ2-1; 10 bases are shared with TRBD2. The CDR3 is 19 amino acids. Germline CDR1 and CDR2: LNHNV and YYDKDF (reference sequence). Trimming removed 0 bases from V and 1 base from J; junction bases left unmatched: 9. The DNA for the CDR3 is TGTGCCACCAGCAGAGAGGGGACTAGCGAGTTTGCTTCCTACAATGAGCAGTTCTTC. It encodes CATSREGTSEFASYNEQFF.

V is TRBV5-1 and J is TRBJ2-5, with D uncertain. Looked up from germline, CDR1 is SGHRS and CDR2 is YFSETQ. V was pared by 1 base and J by 1 base, with 11 bases between. The length of the CDR3 is 15 residues. The CDR3 loop reads CASSLSRMTQETQYF. The CDR3 DNA reads as TGCGCCAGCAGCTTGAGTAGAATGACCCAAGAGACCCAGTACTTC.

This clone was recorded once. The chain uses TRBV11-1 and TRBJ1-6, with unresolved D. The CDR3 runs to 16 residues. The germline V gene encodes CDR1 SGHAT and CDR2 FQDESV (reference sequence). Trimming cost V 3 bases and J 4 bases, with 13 bases left between them. CDR3 in amino acids: CASSFYGEAYNSPLHF. The CDR3 DNA is TGTGCCAGCAGCTTTTACGGAGAGGCTTATAATTCACCCCTCCACTTT.

The gene calls are TRBV12-1 and TRBJ2-7; TRBD1 is taken as the D call from the table, unchecked against the DNA. TRBV12-1 is a listed pseudogene. The CDR3 has 16 amino acids. The DNA for the CDR3 is TGTGCCAGCAGCTGTACAACGGGACAGGGGTTCTACGAGCAGTACTTC. Translated, it gives CASSCTTGQGFYEQYF.